This entry lists 27 T cell receptor beta chains sequenced from one sample in a study of siplizumab effects on memory and regulatory T cells. Assay used: immunoSEQ multiplex PCR; TCRdb lists only in-frame clones, some missing. This table has about 100,000 clones, about 94% appearing once. The specimen sequenced was non-Treg CD4+ T cells sorted from blood. The receptors were sampled from a human donor in good health.

The chain employs TRBV10-1 and TRBJ2-1; no clear D gene. The germline V gene encodes CDR1 WNHNN and CDR2 SYGVQD (reference sequence). The CDR3 is made up of 13 amino acids. With 2 bases removed from V and 9 bases from J, the gap between germline ends came to 11 bases. The CDR3 coding sequence is TGCGCCAGCAGTGAGAACATGAGGAGTGAGCAGTTCTTC. This encodes CASSENMRSEQFF.

A remark on this clone: Sequence at one end of the junction differs from germline and may be a read error. The chain combines TRBV5-1 with TRBJ2-5; D assignment may be TRBD1 or TRBD2 (6 bases each). The CDR3 loop spans 15 amino acids. CDR1 is SGHRS and CDR2 is YFSETQ in the germline V gene. CDR3 protein: CASSLGWGAQEPQYF. The CDR3 region has the DNA TGCGCCAGCAGCTTGGGTTGGGGGGCGCAAGAGCCCCAGTACTTC.

V usage is TRBV5-1 and J usage is TRBJ2-3; the match to TRBD2 covers 12 bases. Germline trimming cut 3 bases from V and 0 bases from J; bases unmatched to any gene: 2. From germline, CDR1 is SGHRS and CDR2 YFSETQ. The CDR3 covers 16 residues. CDR3 nucleotide sequence: TGCGCCAGCAGCTGGACTAGCGGGATTAGCACAGATACGCAGTATTTT. Translation: CASSWTSGISTDTQYF. The complete variable domain, with remaining parts taken from reference TRBV5-1 and TRBJ2-3, reads KAGVTQTPRYLIKTRGQQVTLSCSPISGHRSVSWYQQTPGQGLQFLFEYFSETQRNKGNFPGRFSGRQFSNSRSEMNVSTLELGDSALYLCASSWTSGISTDTQYFGPGTRLTVL.

The rearrangement joins TRBV5-1 to TRBJ2-1; 10 bases line up with TRBD2. Germline V gene sequence: CDR1 SGHRS, CDR2 YFSETQ. CDR3 length: 19 amino acids. With V trimmed by 0 bases and J by 2 bases, 11 bases remained unmatched. The CDR3 spells CASSLARRGLADPYNEQFF. CDR3 DNA: TGCGCCAGCAGCTTGGCCCGACGAGGACTAGCGGACCCCTACAATGAGCAGTTCTTC.

J is TRBJ2-3 and V is TRBV5-1; possibly TRBD1 or TRBD2 for D (5 bases each). The V end lost 3 bases, the J end lost 2 bases, and 10 bases lay between the germline ends. The CDR3 contains 14 residues. The germline CDR1 and CDR2 sequences are SGHRS and YFSETQ. CDR3 residues: CASSWGRTTDTQYF. For the CDR3, the DNA is TGCGCCAGCAGCTGGGGGAGAACCACAGATACGCAGTATTTT.

On this clone: Additional DNA sequences in this sample encode the identical CDR3. The gene calls are TRBV18 and TRBJ2-5; D is ambiguous. The CDR3 sequence is 14 residues long. The V and J ends lost 1 base and 1 base respectively, with 7 bases between them. CDR1 is KGHSH, CDR2 LQKENI, per germline. CDR3 DNA sequence: TGTGCCAGCTCACCACAGGGCCCCCAAGAGACCCAGTACTTC. Amino acids: CASSPQGPQETQYF.

The J gene is TRBJ2-1, the V gene TRBV7-2; D unclear. Trimming shortened V by 5 bases and J by 15 bases, and 20 bases separated the two germline ends. The CDR3 contains 13 residues. Germline V lookup: CDR1 SGHTA, CDR2 FQGNSA. The CDR3 region is CASSPGENRIRFF. DNA for the CDR3: TGTGCCAGCAGCCCCGGCGAAAACCGTATTAGGTTCTTC.

This rearrangement joins TRBV5-4 to TRBJ1-3; D is uncertain. The CDR3 sequence is 13 residues long. CDR1 and CDR2 (germline): SGHNT, YYREEE (reference sequence). Trimming cost V 2 bases and J 6 bases, with 9 bases left between them. CDR3 region: CASSLYELNTIYF. The CDR3 nucleotides read TGTGCCAGCAGCTTATACGAGTTAAACACCATATATTTT.

The chain employs TRBV5-4 and TRBJ1-4; D call uncertain. The ends were cut back, 7 bases at V and 8 bases at J, with 12 bases in the middle. The CDR3 extends over 12 amino acids. The germline V gene encodes CDR1 SGHNT and CDR2 YYREEE (reference sequence). Here the CDR3 DNA reads TGTGCCAGCTCCAGTGGTGGAGAAAAACTGTTTTTT. Translated: CASSSGGEKLFF.

The chain employs TRBV4-1 and TRBJ2-5; TRBD2 matches at 9 bases. From germline, CDR1 is MGHRA and CDR2 YSYEKL. The J segment lost 1 base and the V segment lost 4 bases, leaving 16 bases of the junction unmatched. The CDR3 is made up of 19 amino acids. CDR3 amino acids: CASSPPQSQAGGRQETQYF. The CDR3 DNA reads TGCGCCAGCAGCCCTCCTCAGTCCCAAGCGGGAGGACGCCAAGAGACCCAGTACTTC.

The chain employs TRBV5-4 and TRBJ2-7; D is perhaps TRBD2 (6 bases). Per the germline V gene, CDR1 is SGHNT and CDR2 is YYREEE (reference sequence). This CDR3 has 15 residues. Trimming pared 0 bases from V and 0 bases from J, leaving 10 bases between. CDR3 residues: CASSLDGRSSYEQYF. The CDR3 bases are TGTGCCAGCAGCTTGGATGGGAGGAGCTCCTACGAGCAGTACTTC.

The rearrangement joins TRBV6-1 to TRBJ2-7; D call uncertain. The germline CDR1 and CDR2 sequences are MNHNS and SASEGT. This CDR3 region has 13 residues. V was pared by 5 bases and J by 2 bases, with 10 bases between. The CDR3 reads CASSPQNTYEQYF. The CDR3 DNA follows: TGTGCCAGCAGTCCACAGAACACCTACGAGCAGTACTTC.

This rearrangement joins TRBV6-6 to TRBJ1-6; 8 bases are shared with TRBD1. Germline CDR1 reads MNHNY; CDR2 reads SVGAGI (reference sequence). J lost 8 bases, V lost 2 bases, and 2 bases had no gene match. CDR3 length: 14 residues. The CDR3 region is CASSYRTGYSPLHF. As DNA, the CDR3 is TGTGCCAGCAGTTACAGGACAGGGTATTCACCCCTCCACTTT.

The chain couples TRBV30 to TRBJ1-4; D is ambiguous. Trimming cost V 3 bases and J 8 bases, with 19 bases left between them. The CDR3 runs 15 residues. Germline values: CDR1 GTSNPN, CDR2 SVGIG (reference sequence). In DNA form, the CDR3 reads TGTGCCTGGAGCCAAGCGGTAGGGAGGCGAGAAAAACTGTTTTTT. Its translation is CAWSQAVGRREKLFF.

The CDR3 DNA reads TGCGCCAGCAGTGCCACCAATGGGGGCAAAGAGACCCAGTACTTC. This encodes CASSATNGGKETQYF. V gene TRBV10-1 combines with J gene TRBJ2-5, with a tentative D call TRBD1 (6 bases). Germline V lookup: CDR1 WNHNN, CDR2 SYGVQD (reference sequence). CDR3 length: 15 amino acids. V was pared by 4 bases and J by 3 bases, with 15 bases between.

The rearrangement links TRBV5-1 to TRBJ1-2; 8 nucleotides line up with TRBD1. The CDR3 covers 14 residues. From germline, CDR1 is SGHRS and CDR2 YFSETQ. Trimming removed 6 bases from V and 2 bases from J; junction bases left unmatched: 6. The CDR3 DNA sequence: TGCGCCAGCAAGCGGGACAGGCAAAACTATGGCTACACCTTC. It encodes CASKRDRQNYGYTF.

The chain employs TRBV18 and TRBJ2-5; TRBD1 matches at 9 bases. This CDR3 spans 14 amino acids. Germline V gives CDR1 KGHSH, CDR2 LQKENI. Trimming removed 5 bases from V and 5 bases from J; junction bases left unmatched: 6. CDR3 protein: CASSTTGGRETQYF. The CDR3 DNA sequence: TGTGCCAGCTCAACGACAGGGGGTCGGGAGACCCAGTACTTC.

Only one count was recorded for this clone. The chain couples TRBV6-5 to TRBJ1-1; D uncertain. Trimming pared 4 bases from V and 0 bases from J, leaving 6 bases between. This CDR3 region has 13 residues. Germline V lookup: CDR1 MNHEY, CDR2 SVGAGI. CDR3 sequence (DNA): TGTGCCAGCAGTTTACGGATGAACACTGAAGCTTTCTTT. It yields the protein CASSLRMNTEAFF.

This clone showed up just a few times. This sequence joins TRBV5-8 and TRBJ2-3, with unresolved D. This CDR3 spans 15 amino acids. V lost 2 bases, J lost 0 bases, and 10 bases lay in between. Germline assignment: CDR1 SGHTS and CDR2 YDEGEE. The CDR3 here is CASSFVLVSTDTQYF. The DNA of the CDR3 is TGTGCCAGCAGCTTTGTCCTAGTGAGCACAGATACGCAGTATTTT. Full variable domain (outside the CDR3, taken from reference TRBV5-8 and TRBJ2-3): EAGVTQSPTHLIKTRGQQATLRCSPISGHTSVYWYQQALGLGLQFLLWYDEGEERNRGNFPPRFSGRQFPNYSSELNVNALELEDSALYLCASSFVLVSTDTQYFGPGTRLTVL.

This rearrangement joins TRBV7-9 to TRBJ2-5; a weak D match, TRBD2 (6 bases). CDR1 and CDR2 from the germline V gene are SEHNR and FQNEAQ (reference sequence). The CDR3 extends over 14 amino acids. V lost 4 bases and J lost 3, with 12 bases in between. The DNA of the CDR3 is TGTGCCAGCAGCTATTCGGGAGTAGAAGAGACCCAGTACTTC. Amino acid sequence: CASSYSGVEETQYF.

This clone was detected only once. The chain couples TRBV7-3 to TRBJ1-4, with 9 bases lining up with TRBD1. V shed 5 bases, J shed 0 bases, and the junction held 10 bases outside the gene matches. Germline V lookup: CDR1 SGHTA, CDR2 FQGTGA. The CDR3 totals 18 residues. CDR3 in amino acids: CASSIHRGREATNEKLFF. The CDR3 bases are TGTGCCAGCAGCATCCACAGGGGGCGCGAGGCAACTAATGAAAAACTGTTTTTT. Using reference TRBV7-3 and TRBJ1-4 for the parts outside the CDR3, the full variable domain is GAGVSQTPSNKVTEKGKYVELRCDPISGHTALYWYRQSLGQGPEFLIYFQGTGAADDSGLPNDRFFAVRPEGSVSTLKIQRTERGDSAVYLCASSIHRGREATNEKLFFGSGTQLSVL.

The chain uses TRBV2 and TRBJ2-3; possible D gene TRBD2, 6 bases. Germline V gene data show CDR1 as SNHLY and CDR2 as FYNNEI. The CDR3 is 13 amino acids. V was cut by 6 bases and J by 4 bases, with 11 bases left in between. CDR3 in amino acids: CASREGPADTQYF. In nucleotides, the CDR3 is TGTGCCAGCAGGGAGGGTCCGGCAGATACGCAGTATTTT.

This sequence joins TRBV28 and TRBJ1-5, with 8 bases matching TRBD1. The V gene's germline CDR1 is MDHEN and CDR2 SYDVKM. The CDR3 spans 13 residues. V shed 8 bases, J shed 6 bases, and the junction held 6 bases outside the gene matches. The CDR3 bases are TGTGCCAGCGGTTACAGGGGGAGTCAGCCCCAGCATTTT. Protein product: CASGYRGSQPQHF.

A single count supports this clone. J is TRBJ1-1 and V is TRBV18; TRBD1 aligns across 7 bases. CDR1 and CDR2 (germline): KGHSH, LQKENI. This CDR3 is built from 16 residues. J was trimmed by 1 base and V by 1 base; bases with no gene match: 6. The CDR3 here is CASSPQGGLENTEAFF. The CDR3 DNA reads TGTGCCAGCTCACCACAAGGGGGCCTAGAGAACACTGAAGCTTTCTTT.

The rearrangement links TRBV19 to TRBJ1-1, with D tentatively TRBD1 (6 bases). This CDR3 comprises 13 residues. V was cut by 6 bases and J by 1 base, with 9 bases left in between. From germline, CDR1 is LNHDA and CDR2 SQIVND (reference sequence). CDR3 loop: CASRRTENTEAFF. CDR3 nucleotide sequence: TGTGCCAGTAGACGGACAGAGAACACTGAAGCTTTCTTT.

This chain connects TRBV5-4 to TRBJ2-7; 9 bases are shared with TRBD2. The V gene's germline CDR1 is SGHNT and CDR2 YYREEE (reference sequence). This CDR3 is 15 amino acids long. J lost 2 bases, V lost 3 bases, and 6 bases had no gene match. The CDR3 coding sequence is TGTGCCAGCAGCTATTTAGCGGGAGCCGCCTACGAGCAGTACTTC. This sequence encodes CASSYLAGAAYEQYF.

The V call is TRBV7-9, the J call TRBJ2-5; D not certain. The ends were cut back, 3 bases at V and 5 bases at J, with 7 bases in the middle. The CDR3 loop spans 12 amino acids. In germline, CDR1 is SEHNR, CDR2 FQNEAQ (reference sequence). DNA for the CDR3: TGTGCCAGCAGCTTGTTTCGGGAGACCCAGTACTTC. Protein sequence: CASSLFRETQYF.